This T cell receptor (beta chain) is drawn from a study of shared clonotypes between healthy human individuals. Study as a whole: Sampling drew on donors who were a couple of women and a few men aged 18 to 49.

Losses at the gene ends were 2 bases for V and 7 bases for J; bases not matched to a gene: 14. The CDR3 totals 17 residues. In germline, CDR1 is MNHEY, CDR2 SMNVEV (reference sequence). Clones were read by immunoSEQ multiplex PCR, and TCRdb kept only the in-frame ones, dropping some. The sample lists about 1 million clones, roughly 75% occurring once. The gene calls are TRBV27 and TRBJ2-1; 7 bases are a match to TRBD1. The sequence was collected from a man younger than 35 in good health. The sequenced sample was memory CD4+ T cells sorted from blood. Subset: CD45RA-negative fraction. The CDR3 protein is CASSLLPNLLQGNEQFF. CDR3 coding DNA: TGTGCCAGCAGTTTACTCCCAAACCTTCTACAGGGGAATGAGCAGTTCTTC.